Shown below are 25 T cell receptor beta chains from a single sample sequenced in a study of cytomegalovirus exposure and HLA in healthy donors. Primers included in the PCR were 60 Vbeta and 13 Jbeta primers. Assay: immunoSEQ multiplex PCR; the TCRdb copy retains only in-frame clones and omits some. The sample lists 250,000 or so clones; nearly 95% were seen once. Sequenced sample: PBMCs. These receptor sequences come from a girl aged 2 to 9 in good health and CMV-seronegative.

The V and J genes are TRBV5-6 and TRBJ1-5, with D tentatively TRBD1 (6 bases). Trimming stripped 2 bases from V and 5 bases from J, with 11 bases between. Germline CDR1 and CDR2: SGHDT and YYEEEE. The CDR3 covers 14 residues. The CDR3 nucleotides read TGTGCCAGCAGCTTTGGGTCAGGGGATCAGCCCCAGCATTTT. It specifies CASSFGSGDQPQHF.

The chain employs TRBV28 and TRBJ1-2; no clear D. The CDR3 covers 11 residues. Germline V lookup: CDR1 MDHEN, CDR2 SYDVKM. Trimming cost V 6 bases and J 6 bases, with 8 bases left between them. The CDR3: CASSPGNGYTF. In nucleotides, the CDR3 is TGTGCCAGCAGCCCGGGAAATGGCTACACCTTC.

The rearrangement joins TRBV30 to TRBJ2-1; 12 nucleotides match TRBD2. In germline, CDR1 is GTSNPN, CDR2 SVGIG (reference sequence). The CDR3 is 18 residues long. After removal of 3 bases from V and 8 bases from J, the junction contained 17 bases not matched to a gene. The chain's CDR3 is CAWSLRTSGVPGSDEQFF. CDR3 nucleotide sequence: TGTGCCTGGAGCCTAAGGACTAGCGGGGTACCTGGGTCGGATGAGCAGTTCTTC.

The V and J genes are TRBV27 and TRBJ2-7, with a weak D call TRBD2 (6 bases). The CDR3 is 14 residues long. The germline V and J ends were trimmed by 6 bases and 2 bases, with 14 bases remaining between them. Germline V gene sequence: CDR1 MNHEY, CDR2 SMNVEV (reference sequence). CDR3 nucleotides: TGTGCCAGCAGCGCCGGGACTTCGCCCTACGAGCAGTACTTC. Translating gives CASSAGTSPYEQYF.

The chain is built from TRBV10-3 and TRBJ2-1; 9 nucleotides agree with TRBD2. This CDR3 is built from 15 residues. Germline CDR1 and CDR2: ENHRY and SYGVKD. With V trimmed by 3 bases and J by 4 bases, 4 bases remained unmatched. CDR3 region: CAISEIAGEYNEQFF. The DNA of the CDR3 is TGTGCCATCAGTGAAATAGCGGGAGAGTACAATGAGCAGTTCTTC.

This rearrangement joins TRBV30 to TRBJ1-4; TRBD1 aligns across 8 bases. Germline assignment: CDR1 GTSNPN and CDR2 SVGIG (reference sequence). The CDR3 extends over 13 amino acids. The V segment lost 8 bases and the J segment 7 bases; nucleotides outside the gene matches: 9. The CDR3 DNA sequence: TGTGCCGCCGGACAGGGAGGTGGTGAAAAACTGTTTTTT. It specifies CAAGQGGGEKLFF.

The chain employs TRBV9 and TRBJ2-1, with TRBD2 matching 12 bases. Germline-derived CDR1 and CDR2 are SGDLS and YYNGEE. The CDR3 spans 19 residues. V lost 4 bases, J lost 5 bases, and 16 bases stayed unmatched. The CDR3 region is CASSPTVLAGGPLNNEQFF. The CDR3 coding sequence is TGTGCCAGCAGCCCGACGGTACTAGCGGGAGGCCCCCTCAACAATGAGCAGTTCTTC. Using reference TRBV9 and TRBJ2-1 for the parts outside the CDR3, the full variable domain is DSGVTQTPKHLITATGQRVTLRCSPRSGDLSVYWYQQSLDQGLQFLIQYYNGEERAKGNILERFSAQQFPDLHSELNLSSLELGDSALYFCASSPTVLAGGPLNNEQFFGPGTRLTVL.

The rearrangement joins TRBV2 to TRBJ1-1; 8 bases are a match to TRBD1. This CDR3 region has 15 residues. V dropped 5 bases and J dropped 13; count of bases not matched to a gene: 18. Germline loops: CDR1 SNHLY, CDR2 FYNNEI. Here the CDR3 DNA reads TGTGCCAGCAGTCCCCCGGCAGGACAGGGACTTCGGGTTTTCTTT. Residues: CASSPPAGQGLRVFF.

This chain's CDR3 is CASSLSGGAAYEQYF. CDR3 DNA sequence: TGTGCCAGCAGTTTGAGCGGGGGGGCTGCTTACGAGCAGTACTTC. The chain carries TRBV27 and TRBJ2-7; 10 bases match TRBD2. This CDR3 comprises 15 residues. Germline V CDR1 and CDR2: MNHEY, SMNVEV (reference sequence). The trim removed 3 bases at V and 4 bases at J, leaving 6 bases unmatched.

The CDR3, as DNA: TGCGCCAGCAGTGAGCCGGGACAGGGCATGGATGAGCAGTTCTTC. As protein: CASSEPGQGMDEQFF. The gene calls are TRBV10-1 and TRBJ2-1; 9 bases line up with TRBD1. The V segment lost 2 bases and the J segment 8 bases; nucleotides outside the gene matches: 7. Germline values: CDR1 WNHNN, CDR2 SYGVQD (reference sequence). This CDR3 contains 15 residues.

Comment on this clone: An end of the junction differs from the germline gene, which may be a read error. The rearrangement links TRBV30 to TRBJ2-5, with D hard to call. The length of the CDR3 is 12 residues. Germline loops: CDR1 GTSNPN, CDR2 SVGIG (reference sequence). The CDR3 protein is CAWSAAREAQYF. In DNA, the CDR3 is TGTGCCTGGTCTGCGGCCCGAGAGGCCCAGTACTTC. Full variable domain (missing parts from reference TRBV30 and TRBJ2-5): SQTIHQWPATLVQPVGSPLSLECTVEGTSNPNLYWYRQAAGRGLQLLFYSVGIGQISSEVPQNLSASRPQDRQFILSSKKLLLSDSGFYLCAWSAAREAQYFGPGTRLLVL.

The chain recombines TRBV9 with TRBJ2-1; tentative D call: TRBD2 (6 bases). The CDR3 runs to 16 residues. The germline V and J ends were trimmed by 4 bases and 9 bases, with 23 bases remaining between them. The V gene's germline CDR1 is SGDLS and CDR2 YYNGEE. CDR3 in DNA: TGTGCCAGCAGCCCCCCCCCGGATGCGGGGCGGGGTGAGCAGTTCTTC. Encoded protein: CASSPPPDAGRGEQFF.

The V call is TRBV7-2, the J call TRBJ1-5; D possibly corresponds to TRBD1 (5 bases). V lost 5 bases and J 0 bases, leaving 14 bases between the germline ends. The CDR3 loop spans 16 amino acids. CDR1 SGHTA and CDR2 FQGNSA come from the germline V gene. The CDR3 loop is CASSPGTSYSNQPQHF. CDR3 in DNA: TGTGCCAGCAGCCCCGGGACTAGTTATAGCAATCAGCCCCAGCATTTT.

The J gene is TRBJ1-2, the V gene TRBV15; D is undetermined. V dropped 0 bases and J dropped 4 bases, with 9 bases sitting between them. This CDR3 region has 14 residues. Germline CDR1 reads LNHNV; CDR2 reads YYDKDF (reference sequence). CDR3: CATSRDWEGYGYTF. The DNA for the CDR3 is TGTGCCACCAGCAGAGACTGGGAGGGCTATGGCTACACCTTC.

This chain uses TRBV7-8 with TRBJ2-1, with TRBD1 matching 12 bases. CDR3 length equals 21 residues. J gave up 5 bases and V 7 bases, and 24 bases lay outside the gene matches. Germline CDR1 reads SGHVS; CDR2 reads FQNEAQ. The CDR3 sequence is CASKLLAPGQGAPVGNNEQFF. The CDR3 DNA sequence: TGTGCCAGCAAACTACTCGCCCCGGGACAGGGGGCGCCTGTAGGGAACAATGAGCAGTTCTTC.

This clone appeared a single time. The rearrangement joins TRBV19 to TRBJ2-7; possibly TRBD1 for D (5 bases). Germline V gene data show CDR1 as LNHDA and CDR2 as SQIVND (reference sequence). Trimming stripped 5 bases from V and 0 bases from J, with 14 bases between. CDR3 length: 15 amino acids. The CDR3 loop is CASSVGKGASYEQYF. The CDR3 DNA reads TGTGCCAGTAGTGTGGGTAAAGGGGCCTCCTACGAGCAGTACTTC.

The chain uses TRBV6-5 and TRBJ2-1; the D gene is possibly TRBD2 (6 bases). CDR3 length: 15 amino acids. V lost 0 bases to trimming and J lost 7 bases, with 13 bases between them. Germline V gives CDR1 MNHEY, CDR2 SVGAGI. The CDR3 here is CASSYSMGGKNEQFF. The CDR3 DNA reads TGTGCCAGCAGTTACTCGATGGGAGGTAAGAATGAGCAGTTCTTC.

The chain uses TRBV2 and TRBJ2-7; 10 bases match TRBD1. CDR3 length equals 12 residues. With V trimmed by 6 bases and J by 5 bases, 1 base remained unmatched. Germline lookup yields CDR1 SNHLY and CDR2 FYNNEI. The CDR3 loop reads CASRGQGHEQYF. CDR3 sequence (DNA): TGTGCCAGCAGGGGACAGGGGCACGAGCAGTACTTC.

The chain links TRBV25-1 to TRBJ2-7, with TRBD1 matching 8 bases. The CDR3 runs 14 residues. Germline V gene data show CDR1 as MGHDK and CDR2 as SYGVNS. J gave up 2 bases and V 7 bases, and 7 bases lay outside the gene matches. The CDR3 here is CASTQGTGTYEQYF. The CDR3 nucleotides are TGTGCCAGCACCCAGGGGACAGGAACCTACGAGCAGTACTTC.

V gene TRBV4-1 combines with J gene TRBJ1-2, with 10 bases that match TRBD1. The CDR3 loop spans 17 amino acids. The ends lost 0 bases at V and 8 bases at J; junction bases unmatched: 12. Germline CDR1 and CDR2: MGHRA and YSYEKL. CDR3 sequence (DNA): TGCGCCAGCAGCCAAGACCCCCACCGACAGGGGGCTCGAGGCTACACCTTC. Translated, it gives CASSQDPHRQGARGYTF.

This chain connects TRBV5-1 to TRBJ2-7; D remains unclear. Between the trimmed V and J ends, which lost 0 bases and 2 bases, there was a span of 12 bases. This CDR3 region has 15 residues. Germline lookup yields CDR1 SGHRS and CDR2 YFSETQ. The CDR3 DNA reads as TGCGCCAGCAGCTTGGCCCCCTCGCAGACCTACGAGCAGTACTTC. It codes for CASSLAPSQTYEQYF.

The CDR3 DNA is TGCGCCAGCAGTGAGTCGACAGTTGGAAACACCATATATTTT. Amino acid sequence: CASSESTVGNTIYF. The V and J genes are TRBV10-2 and TRBJ1-3; weak D call: TRBD1 (5 bases). The CDR3 spans 14 residues. Trimming pared 0 bases from V and 3 bases from J, leaving 6 bases between. Per germline, CDR1 WSHSY and CDR2 SAAADI.

This clone was seen just once. V is TRBV6-1 and J is TRBJ1-2; D perhaps matches TRBD1 (6 bases). The germline CDR1 and CDR2 sequences are MNHNS and SASEGT. The CDR3 consists of 14 residues. Trimming took 8 bases from V and 3 from J, leaving 16 bases between them. CDR3 region: CASDRGAGDYGYTF. In DNA, the CDR3 is TGTGCCAGCGACCGGGGGGCCGGGGACTATGGCTACACCTTC.

This clone was counted a single time. This sequence joins TRBV7-2 and TRBJ1-5, with TRBD1 matching 7 bases. Trimming cost V 0 bases and J 7 bases; bases outside gene matches: 3. Germline V gene sequence: CDR1 SGHTA, CDR2 FQGNSA. This CDR3 has 14 residues. Written as DNA, the CDR3 is TGTGCCAGCAGCTTAGCGGGACAGTTCCAGCCCCAGCATTTT. It encodes CASSLAGQFQPQHF.

The rearrangement joins TRBV5-8 to TRBJ1-5, with D hard to call. CDR3 length equals 12 residues. Germline V gene sequence: CDR1 SGHTS, CDR2 YDEGEE. Trimming left V 1 base short and J 3 bases short, with 2 bases between. Here the CDR3 reads CASSLYNQPQHF. DNA for the CDR3: TGTGCCAGCAGCTTGTACAATCAGCCCCAGCATTTT.